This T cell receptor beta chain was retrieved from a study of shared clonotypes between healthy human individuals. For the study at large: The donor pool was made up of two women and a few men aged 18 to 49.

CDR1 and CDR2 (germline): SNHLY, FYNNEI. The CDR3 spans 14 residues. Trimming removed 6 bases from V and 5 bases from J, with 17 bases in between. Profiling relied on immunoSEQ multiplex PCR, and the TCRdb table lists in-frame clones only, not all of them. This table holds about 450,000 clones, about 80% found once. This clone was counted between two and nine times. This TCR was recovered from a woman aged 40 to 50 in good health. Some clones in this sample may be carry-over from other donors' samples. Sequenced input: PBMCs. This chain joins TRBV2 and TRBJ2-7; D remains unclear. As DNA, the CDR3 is TGTGCCAGCAGCCCGGATCAGGTAAGCGACGAGCAGTACTTC. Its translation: CASSPDQVSDEQYF.